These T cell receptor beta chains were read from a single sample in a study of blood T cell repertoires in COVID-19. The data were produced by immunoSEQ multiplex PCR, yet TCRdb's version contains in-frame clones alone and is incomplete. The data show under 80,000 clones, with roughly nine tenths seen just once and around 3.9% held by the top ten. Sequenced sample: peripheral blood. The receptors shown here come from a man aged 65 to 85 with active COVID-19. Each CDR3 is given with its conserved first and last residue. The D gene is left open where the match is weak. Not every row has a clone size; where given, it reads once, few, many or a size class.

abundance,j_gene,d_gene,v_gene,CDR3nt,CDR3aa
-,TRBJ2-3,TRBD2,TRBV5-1,TGCGCCAGCAGCTGGGGGGGAAGCGGGAGTGGCACAGATACGCAGTATTTT,CASSWGGSGSGTDTQYF
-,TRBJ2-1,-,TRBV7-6,TGTGCCAGCAGCCCCCCTTGGTGGGAGCAAACCAACAATGAGCAGTTCTTC,CASSPPWWEQTNNEQFF
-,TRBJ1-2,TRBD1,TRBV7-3,TGTGCCAGCAGCGCCACAGGGGGCGGGGGCTACACCTTC,CASSATGGGGYTF
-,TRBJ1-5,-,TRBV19,TGTGCCAGTGGATGGGGGGGAGGCAATCAGCCCCAGCATTTT,CASGWGGGNQPQHF
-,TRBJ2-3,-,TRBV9,TGTGCCAGCAGCTCGGGTGGAGTTTTGTATTTT,CASSSGGVLYF
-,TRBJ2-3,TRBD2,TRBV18,TGTGCCAGCTCACCTCTAGCGGGAGCAGGGGATACGCAGTATTTT,CASSPLAGAGDTQYF
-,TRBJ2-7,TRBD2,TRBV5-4,TGTGCCAGCAGCCTCCGGGGGGGGACTAGCGGGAGGGCGTCCTACGAGCAGTACTTC,CASSLRGGTSGRASYEQYF
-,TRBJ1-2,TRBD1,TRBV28,TGTGCCAGCAGACAGGGGCCGGCTCTCTCTGGCTACACCTTC,CASRQGPALSGYTF
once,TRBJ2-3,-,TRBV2,TGTGCCACCACGCTGGGGGCTAGCACAGATACGCAGTATTTT,CATTLGASTDTQYF
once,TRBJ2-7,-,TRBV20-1,TGCAGTGCGGGGCCGGCCTACGAGCAGTACTTC,CSAGPAYEQYF
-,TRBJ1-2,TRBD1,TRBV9,TGTGCCAGCAGCGGCGGGACAGGGGGCTCGTATGGCTACACCTTC,CASSGGTGGSYGYTF
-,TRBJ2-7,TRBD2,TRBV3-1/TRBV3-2,TGTGCCAGCAGCCAAGAGTGGCGGGAGATGGGGGAGCAGTACTTC,CASSQEWREMGEQYF
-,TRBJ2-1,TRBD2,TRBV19,TGTGCCAGTAGTTTCCCAACGGGGGGACTATGGGCCCACAATGAGCAGTTCTTC,CASSFPTGGLWAHNEQFF
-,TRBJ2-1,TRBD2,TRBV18,TGTGCCAGCTCCGGGACTAGCGGGGAAATAACCAATGAGCAGTTCTTC,CASSGTSGEITNEQFF
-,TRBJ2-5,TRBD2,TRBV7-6,TGTGCCAGCAGCTTAGGTAGCGGGAGCTGGGAGACCCAGTACTTC,CASSLGSGSWETQYF
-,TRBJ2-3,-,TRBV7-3,TGTGCCAGCAGCATAGGGCGCGGGGATACGCAGTATTTT,CASSIGRGDTQYF
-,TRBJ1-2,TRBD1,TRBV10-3,TGTGCCATCAGTGGAAAGGGGGCTGGCTACACCTTC,CAISGKGAGYTF
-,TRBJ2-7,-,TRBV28,TGTGCCAGCAGTTTAGCGGGGGACAACCAGTACTTC,CASSLAGDNQYF
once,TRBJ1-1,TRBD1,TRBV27,TGTGCCAGCAGTCCCGCCGCCGGGACAGGGTGGACTGAAGCTTTCTTT,CASSPAAGTGWTEAFF
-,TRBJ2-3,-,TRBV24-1,TGTGCCACCAGTGACAAAACAGGGCCTGGAGATACGCAGTATTTT,CATSDKTGPGDTQYF
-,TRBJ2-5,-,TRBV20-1,TGCAGTGCTAGTCCACAGGGTGCCCAGTACTTC,CSASPQGAQYF
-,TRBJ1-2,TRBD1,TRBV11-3,TGTGCCAGCAGCCCGAGGGGGCCTGGCTATGGCTACACCTTC,CASSPRGPGYGYTF
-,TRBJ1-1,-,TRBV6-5,TGTGCCAGCAGCCGCGGGGGGTCGGCTGAAGCTTTCTTT,CASSRGGSAEAFF
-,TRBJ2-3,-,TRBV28,TGTGCCAGCAGTGGGGACTTGGGGACGCAGTATTTT,CASSGDLGTQYF
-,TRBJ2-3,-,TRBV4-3,TGCGCCAGCAGTCGGAGTTTCGCCGCAGATACGCAGTATTTT,CASSRSFAADTQYF
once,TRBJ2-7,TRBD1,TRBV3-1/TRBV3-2,TGTGCCAGCAGTGGGGACAGTTACTACGAGCAGTACTTC,CASSGDSYYEQYF
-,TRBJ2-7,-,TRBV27,TGTGCCAGCAGTTTATCGGCCGGGACTGGGGCCTACGAGCAGTACTTC,CASSLSAGTGAYEQYF
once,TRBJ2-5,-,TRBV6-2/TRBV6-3,TGTGCCAGCAGCAAGACTAGAGTGGAGACCCAGTACTTC,CASSKTRVETQYF
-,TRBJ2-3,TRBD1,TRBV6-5,TGTGCCAGCCGCAAAGGGACAGGGGGCGGGGATACGCAGTATTTT,CASRKGTGGGDTQYF
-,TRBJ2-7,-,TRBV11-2,TGTGCCAGCAGCTTTTTTACCACCGCCGGCTACGAGCAGTACTTC,CASSFFTTAGYEQYF
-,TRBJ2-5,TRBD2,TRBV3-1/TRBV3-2,TGTGCCAGCAGCCAAGATGCTCCTAGCGGGAGACAAGAGACCCAGTACTTC,CASSQDAPSGRQETQYF
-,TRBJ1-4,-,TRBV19,TGTGCCAGCACACCCGGGGAAAATGAAAAACTATTTTTT,CASTPGENEKLFF
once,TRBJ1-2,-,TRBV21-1,TGTGCCAGCAGCCCCCGAGGACAGGGGGGCTATGGCTACACCTTC,CASSPRGQGGYGYTF
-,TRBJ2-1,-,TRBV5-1,TGCGCCAGCAGCTCCCCTAGAGGGAGGACCTACAATGAGCAGTTCTTC,CASSSPRGRTYNEQFF
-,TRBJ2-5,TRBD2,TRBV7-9,TGTGCCAGCAGCCCCCGACTAGCGGGAGGTCGAGAGACCCAGTACTTC,CASSPRLAGGRETQYF
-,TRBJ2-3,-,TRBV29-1,TGCACCGGATCCGGGCTAGCGTTCGATACGCAGTATTTT,CTGSGLAFDTQYF
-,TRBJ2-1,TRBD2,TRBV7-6,TGTGCCAGCAGCCAAACTAGCGGGGGACACAATGAGCAGTTCTTC,CASSQTSGGHNEQFF
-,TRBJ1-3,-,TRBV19,TGTGCCAGTAGTCCAACAGGTGGCCCCTCTGGAAACACCATATATTTT,CASSPTGGPSGNTIYF
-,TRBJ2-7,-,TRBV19,TGTGCCAGTAGTAGGTCTAACCCCCCCTACGAGCAGTACTTC,CASSRSNPPYEQYF
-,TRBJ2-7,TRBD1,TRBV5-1,TGCGCCAGCAGCTTTCAACCGGGACAGGGAGGATCCCGGCAGTACTTC,CASSFQPGQGGSRQYF
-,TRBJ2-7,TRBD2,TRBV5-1,TGCGCCAGCAGCTTGGCCCCACTAGCGGGAGGGGCCTACGAGCAGTACTTC,CASSLAPLAGGAYEQYF
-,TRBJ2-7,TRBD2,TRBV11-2,TGTGCCAGCAGCTTTACCCCCGCGAGCGGGAGGACCGAGCAGTACTTC,CASSFTPASGRTEQYF
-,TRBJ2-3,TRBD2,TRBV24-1,TGTGCCACCAGTGATTTCCGACTAGCGGGAGGCCCTACGCAGTATTTT,CATSDFRLAGGPTQYF
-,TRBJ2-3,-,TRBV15,TGTGCCACCAGCAGAAACTCCCCAGATACGCAGTATTTT,CATSRNSPDTQYF
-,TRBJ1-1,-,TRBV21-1,TGTGCCAGCAGCAAACACAGACAGGCCCCGAACACTGAAGCTTTCTTT,CASSKHRQAPNTEAFF
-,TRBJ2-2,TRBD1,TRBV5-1,TGCGCCAGCAGCCCCCTGGACAGGGAAAACACCGGGGAGCTGTTTTTT,CASSPLDRENTGELFF
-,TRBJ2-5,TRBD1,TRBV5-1,TGCGCCAGCAGCCCAAGGACAGGGGAGCTCCAAGAGACCCAGTACTTC,CASSPRTGELQETQYF
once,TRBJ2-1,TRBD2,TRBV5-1,TGCGCCAGCAGCCCGGGACTAGCCCCGAGGGATGAGCAGTTCTTC,CASSPGLAPRDEQFF
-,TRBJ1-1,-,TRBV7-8,TGTGCCAGCAGCTTAACAGGGAGGGACACTGAAGCTTTCTTT,CASSLTGRDTEAFF
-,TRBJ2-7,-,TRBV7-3,TGTGCCAGCAGCTTAACGGGGGGACCATCCTACGAGCAGTACTTC,CASSLTGGPSYEQYF
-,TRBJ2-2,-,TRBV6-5,TGTGCCAGCAGTTACTCCGGAGGGGGCGCCGCCGGGGAGCTGTTTTTT,CASSYSGGGAAGELFF
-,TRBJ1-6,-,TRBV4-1,TGCGCCAGCAGCCAGGGCCCGGCCCGGTCGTTGGATTCACCCCTCCACTTT,CASSQGPARSLDSPLHF
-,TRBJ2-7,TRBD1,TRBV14,TGTGCCAGCAGCCAAGGGCCGACAGGGCAACCTTCCTACGAGCAGTACTTC,CASSQGPTGQPSYEQYF